The 26 T cell receptor beta chains reported below all come from one sample, sequenced in a study of T cells after yellow fever vaccination. TCRdb processed the 5' RACE reads anew with MiXCR; each CDR3 protein has one entry. The repertoire holds some 250,000 distinct CDR3 sequences, with 6.9% as singletons. The input for sequencing was CD4+ T cells sorted from PBMCs, taken 15 days after the yellow fever booster vaccination. The receptors were sampled from a man aged 30 to 39 who received the YFV17D yellow fever vaccine.

This rearrangement joins TRBV9 to TRBJ2-7; D is ambiguous. This CDR3 contains 12 residues. Deletions cut 2 bases from V and 6 bases from J, with 9 bases between. The germline V gene has CDR1 SGDLS and CDR2 YYNGEE. DNA of the CDR3: TGTGCCAGCAGCGTCGACCTCGGCGAGCAGTACTTC. Translating gives CASSVDLGEQYF.

This clonotype was counted ten times or more. The genes are TRBV4-2 and TRBJ2-5; 8 positions match TRBD2. The CDR3 is 15 amino acids. The germline gives CDR1 LGHNA, CDR2 YNFKEQ. With V trimmed by 1 base and J by 5 bases, 6 bases remained unmatched. The CDR3 DNA is TGTGCCAGCAGCCAAGGCCAGCGGGAGTGGGAGACCCAGTACTTC. As protein: CASSQGQREWETQYF.

The chain joins TRBV4-3 to TRBJ2-5; tentatively, D is TRBD2 (5 bases). The CDR3 runs to 14 residues. Trimming took off 4 bases at V and 3 bases at J, with 12 bases between the two ends. The germline V gene encodes CDR1 LGHNA and CDR2 YSLEER. DNA for the CDR3: TGCGCCAGCAGCCCCCATGGGAGTGAAGAGACCCAGTACTTC. Protein: CASSPHGSEETQYF.

As for this clonotype: Without the conserved terminal phenylalanine or tryptophan, this CDR3 likely stems from a read error. The chain uses TRBV9 and TRBJ2-5; D gene ambiguous. CDR1 is SGDLS, CDR2 YYNGEE, per germline. The CDR3 is 15 residues long. Trimming stripped 2 bases from V and 2 bases from J, with 13 bases between. DNA for the CDR3: TGTGCCAGCAGCGTCCGGTTAGGGCGGCAAGAGACCCAGTACCTC. Its translation is CASSVRLGRQETQYL.

This clonotype was detected ten times or more. The chain carries TRBV7-2 and TRBJ1-4; a possible D gene is TRBD1 (5 bases). This CDR3 is built from 13 residues. Germline CDR1 reads SGHTA; CDR2 reads FQGNSA. V was trimmed by 3 bases and J by 7 bases, leaving 9 bases between them. CDR3 protein: CASSLGGGEKLFF. DNA of the CDR3: TGTGCCAGCAGCTTGGGGGGGGGTGAAAAACTGTTTTTT.

This clonotype has only a few counts. In nucleotides, the CDR3 is TGCAGTGCTAGAGATAGGTCTAGATATAGCACAGATACGCAGTATTTT. Its protein is CSARDRSRYSTDTQYF. The chain couples TRBV20-1 to TRBJ2-3, with D unclear. Germline loops: CDR1 DFQATT, CDR2 SNEGSKA (reference sequence). Trimming stripped 0 bases from V and 0 bases from J, with 13 bases between. The CDR3 length is 16 residues.

This clonotype was recorded a few times. The rearrangement joins TRBV7-2 to TRBJ2-1; D is uncertain. CDR3 length: 12 amino acids. CDR1 SGHTA and CDR2 FQGNSA come from the germline V gene. The V gene lost 5 bases and the J gene lost 12 bases, with 14 bases spanning the gap. The CDR3: CASSPPPRGQFF. In DNA form, the CDR3 reads TGTGCCAGCAGCCCCCCCCCGAGAGGGCAGTTCTTC.

This clonotype has just a few counts. The rearrangement links TRBV10-3 to TRBJ2-2, with TRBD2 identical over 7 bases. Per the germline V gene, CDR1 is ENHRY and CDR2 is SYGVKD. Germline trimming cut 7 bases from V and 5 bases from J; bases unmatched to any gene: 7. The CDR3 is 14 residues long. This CDR3 reads CAIMRQGGTGELFF. CDR3 DNA sequence: TGTGCCATCATGAGGCAGGGAGGGACCGGGGAGCTGTTTTTT.

This clonotype was observed a few times. The rearrangement links TRBV5-6 to TRBJ2-5; D is undetermined. This CDR3 region has 13 residues. CDR1 and CDR2 (germline): SGHDT, YYEEEE. Trimming took off 2 bases at V and 4 bases at J, with 9 bases between the two ends. The CDR3 spells CASSLYSTETQYF. In nucleotides, the CDR3 is TGTGCCAGCAGCTTATACAGTACAGAGACCCAGTACTTC.

The chain employs TRBV20-1 and TRBJ2-5; D call uncertain. The CDR3 extends over 15 amino acids. Trimming stripped 6 bases from V and 2 bases from J, with 19 bases between. CDR1 is DFQATT, CDR2 SNEGSKA, per germline (reference sequence). CDR3 region: CSAGSPLLLQETQYF. CDR3 nucleotide sequence: TGCAGTGCCGGGTCCCCCCTTCTGTTACAAGAGACCCAGTACTTC.

This clonotype has a handful of counts. The chain has TRBV7-2 and TRBJ2-2; D might be TRBD2 (6 bases). This CDR3 is built from 14 residues. With 3 bases removed from V and 5 bases from J, the gap between germline ends came to 10 bases. CDR1 is SGHTA, CDR2 FQGNSA, per germline. DNA of the CDR3: TGTGCCAGCAGCTTCGACGGGGGTACCGGGGAGCTGTTTTTT. Protein: CASSFDGGTGELFF.

The rearrangement uses TRBV27 and TRBJ2-1; 8 bases match TRBD2. The J segment lost 7 bases and the V segment lost 5 bases, leaving 10 bases of the junction unmatched. CDR3 size: 15 residues. The germline gives CDR1 MNHEY, CDR2 SMNVEV (reference sequence). The CDR3 spells CASSTAGTSWNEQFF. CDR3 sequence (DNA): TGTGCCAGCAGTACCGCCGGGACTAGTTGGAATGAGCAGTTCTTC.

This clonotype was detected ten times or more. The chain has TRBV5-1 and TRBJ2-1, with TRBD2 identical over 10 bases. Trimming took 0 bases from V and 5 from J; bases not matched to a gene: 5. There are 16 residues in the CDR3. In germline, CDR1 is SGHRS, CDR2 YFSETQ. The CDR3 nucleotides read TGCGCCAGCAGCTTGGCCAGGCTAGCGGGAGACAATGAGCAGTTCTTC. Translating gives CASSLARLAGDNEQFF.

This clonotype was observed a handful of times. The gene calls are TRBV7-2 and TRBJ1-4; TRBD1 matches at 7 bases. Germline loops: CDR1 SGHTA, CDR2 FQGNSA. This CDR3 contains 15 residues. V was pared by 5 bases and J by 4 bases, with 7 bases of the junction left unmatched. As DNA, the CDR3 is TGTGCCAGCAGCCTCCGGGACAGCTTTAATGAAAAACTGTTTTTT. Its translation: CASSLRDSFNEKLFF. The whole variable domain, filled in from reference TRBV7-2 and TRBJ1-4, reads GAGVSQSPSNKVTEKGKDVELRCDPISGHTALYWYRQSLGQGLEFLIYFQGNSAPDKSGLPSDRFSAERTGGSVSTLTIQRTQQEDSAVYLCASSLRDSFNEKLFFGSGTQLSVL.

V is TRBV12-3 or TRBV12-4 and J is TRBJ2-7; TRBD1 agrees at 8 bases. Germline trimming cut 4 bases from V and 6 bases from J; bases unmatched to any gene: 2. The CDR3 runs to 12 residues. In DNA form, the CDR3 reads TGTGCCAGCAGTTGGACAGGGCTCGAGCAGTACTTC. Translating gives CASSWTGLEQYF.

This clonotype has ten or more counts. Here the CDR3 DNA reads TGTGCCAGCAGTTCACCGAGGACACGGCCCTCCTACGAGCAGTACTTC. This sequence encodes CASSSPRTRPSYEQYF. The chain has TRBV28 and TRBJ2-7, with D possibly TRBD1 on 5 matching bases. The CDR3 length is 16 residues. Trimming left V 4 bases short and J 0 bases short, with 16 bases between. Germline V gene lookup returns CDR1 MDHEN and CDR2 SYDVKM.

This sequence joins TRBV29-1 and TRBJ2-5; 7 bases align to TRBD1. Germline lookup yields CDR1 SQVTM and CDR2 ANQGSEA. The CDR3 contains 12 residues. The V and J ends lost 6 bases and 0 bases, in that order; junction bases with no gene match: 1. The CDR3 region is CSVGQDQETQYF. CDR3 DNA sequence: TGCAGCGTAGGACAGGACCAAGAGACCCAGTACTTC.

The genes are TRBV10-2 and TRBJ1-1; possibly TRBD1 for D (5 bases). Trimming took off 3 bases at V and 5 bases at J, with 16 bases between the two ends. This CDR3 region has 15 residues. Per germline, CDR1 WSHSY and CDR2 SAAADI. The CDR3 here is CASSDRQGFGTEAFF. The CDR3 DNA reads as TGCGCCAGCAGTGATCGGCAGGGCTTTGGAACTGAAGCTTTCTTT.

This clonotype was counted only a few times. This chain links TRBV5-1 with TRBJ2-1; 7 bases are a match to TRBD2. Losses at the gene ends were 4 bases for V and 5 bases for J; bases not matched to a gene: 6. The CDR3 runs 14 residues. CDR1 is SGHRS and CDR2 is YFSETQ in the germline V gene. The CDR3 spells CASSLGGFNNEQFF. The DNA of the CDR3 is TGCGCCAGCAGCCTGGGAGGGTTTAACAATGAGCAGTTCTTC.

This rearrangement joins TRBV21-1 to TRBJ2-1. TRBV21-1 is a listed pseudogene. There are 12 residues in the CDR3. CDR3 nucleotide sequence: TGTGCCAGCAGCAAAGTCCACAATGAGCAGTTCTTC. It yields the protein CASSKVHNEQFF.

Many counts were recorded for this clonotype. This chain links TRBV12-3 or TRBV12-4 with TRBJ2-7, with 8 bases identical to TRBD2. The CDR3 length is 15 residues. V lost 6 bases, J lost 0 bases, and 7 bases stayed unmatched. The CDR3 sequence: CASRVSGTSSYEQYF. CDR3 DNA: TGTGCCAGCAGGGTTAGCGGGACCAGCTCCTACGAGCAGTACTTC.

This clonotype has ten or more counts. CDR3: CASNEGPGSYEQYF. The CDR3, as DNA: TGCGCCAGCAACGAAGGGCCAGGGTCCTACGAGCAGTACTTC. This chain links TRBV5-1 with TRBJ2-7; tentative D call: TRBD1 (5 bases). The CDR3 loop spans 14 amino acids. Trimming cost V 6 bases and J 1 base, with 14 bases left between them. Germline V gene data show CDR1 as SGHRS and CDR2 as YFSETQ.

This clonotype was seen at least ten times. The chain carries TRBV20-1 and TRBJ1-5; perhaps TRBD1 as D (6 bases). This CDR3 contains 17 residues. V shed 1 base and J shed 2 bases, with 18 bases lying between them. Germline V gene data show CDR1 as DFQATT and CDR2 as SNEGSKA (reference sequence). For the CDR3, the DNA is TGCAGTGCTAGAGTTCGGACAGCTAATACGGGCAATCAGCCCCAGCATTTT. Translating it yields CSARVRTANTGNQPQHF.

This clonotype was seen a handful of times. The J gene is TRBJ1-5, the V gene TRBV18; the D is unclear. CDR1 is KGHSH and CDR2 is LQKENI in the germline V gene. The CDR3 length is 14 residues. V was shortened by 5 bases and J by 3 bases, with 11 bases between the two germline ends. The CDR3 region is CASSSGRANQPQHF. The DNA for the CDR3 is TGTGCCAGCTCATCAGGACGGGCCAATCAGCCCCAGCATTTT.

This clonotype was detected ten times or more. V usage is TRBV28 and J usage is TRBJ2-7, with D perhaps TRBD2 (6 bases). Per germline, CDR1 MDHEN and CDR2 SYDVKM. The CDR3 runs to 18 residues. Trimming took off 10 bases at V and 4 bases at J, with 32 bases between the two ends. CDR3 loop: CATDPRRDFVLVRYEQYF. In DNA, the CDR3 is TGTGCCACCGACCCTCGCCGGGACTTCGTTCTAGTGCGGTACGAGCAGTACTTC.

Only a few counts were recorded for this clonotype. This sequence joins TRBV10-3 and TRBJ2-7; D is undetermined. Trimming took off 0 bases at V and 3 bases at J, with 6 bases between the two ends. The CDR3 is 13 residues long. The germline gives CDR1 ENHRY, CDR2 SYGVKD. CDR3 in amino acids: CAISESTNYEQYF. As DNA, the CDR3 is TGTGCCATCAGTGAGTCGACGAACTACGAGCAGTACTTC.